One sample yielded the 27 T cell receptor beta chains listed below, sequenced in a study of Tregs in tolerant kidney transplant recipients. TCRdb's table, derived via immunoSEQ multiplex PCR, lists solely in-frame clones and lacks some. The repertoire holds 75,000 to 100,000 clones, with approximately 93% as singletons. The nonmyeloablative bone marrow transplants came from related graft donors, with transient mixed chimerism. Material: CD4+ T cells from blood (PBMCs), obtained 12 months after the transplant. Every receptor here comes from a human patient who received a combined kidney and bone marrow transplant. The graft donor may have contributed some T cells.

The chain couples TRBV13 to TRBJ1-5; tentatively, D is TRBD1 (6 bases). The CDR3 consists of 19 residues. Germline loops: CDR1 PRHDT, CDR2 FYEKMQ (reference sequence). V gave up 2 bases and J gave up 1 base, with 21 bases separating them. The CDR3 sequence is CASSLKLLGGGGSNQPQHF. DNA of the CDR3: TGTGCCAGCAGCTTAAAACTATTGGGAGGGGGGGGGAGCAATCAGCCCCAGCATTTT.

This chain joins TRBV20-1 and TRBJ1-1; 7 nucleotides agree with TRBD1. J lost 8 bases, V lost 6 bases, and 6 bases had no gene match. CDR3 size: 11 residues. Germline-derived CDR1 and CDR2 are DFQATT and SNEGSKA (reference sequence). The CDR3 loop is CSAHRGSEAFF. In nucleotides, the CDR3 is TGCAGTGCACACAGGGGATCCGAAGCTTTCTTT.

CDR3 sequence: CAWRLYTEAFF. CDR3 nucleotides: TGTGCCTGGAGGTTATACACTGAAGCTTTCTTT. This chain connects TRBV30 to TRBJ1-1; D is ambiguous. Looked up from germline, CDR1 is GTSNPN and CDR2 is SVGIG (reference sequence). The CDR3 loop spans 11 amino acids. The V gene lost 3 bases and the J gene lost 3 bases, with 5 bases spanning the gap.

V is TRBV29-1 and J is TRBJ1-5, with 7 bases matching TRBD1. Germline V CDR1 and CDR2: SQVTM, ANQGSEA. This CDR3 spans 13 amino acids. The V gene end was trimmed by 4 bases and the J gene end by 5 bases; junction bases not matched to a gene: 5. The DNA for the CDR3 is TGCAGCGTTGTGCAAGGGGGCGATCAGCCCCAGCATTTT. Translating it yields CSVVQGGDQPQHF.

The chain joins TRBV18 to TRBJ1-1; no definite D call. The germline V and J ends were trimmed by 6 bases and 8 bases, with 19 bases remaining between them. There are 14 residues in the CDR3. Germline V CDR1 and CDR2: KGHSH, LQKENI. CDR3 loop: CASSASFVLEEAFF. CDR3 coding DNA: TGTGCCAGCTCCGCTTCTTTTGTATTGGAGGAAGCTTTCTTT. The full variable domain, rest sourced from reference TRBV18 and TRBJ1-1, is NAGVMQNPRHLVRRRGQEARLRCSPMKGHSHVYWYRQLPEEGLKFMVYLQKENIIDESGMPKERFSAEFPKEGPSILRIQQVVRGDSAAYFCASSASFVLEEAFFGQGTRLTVV.

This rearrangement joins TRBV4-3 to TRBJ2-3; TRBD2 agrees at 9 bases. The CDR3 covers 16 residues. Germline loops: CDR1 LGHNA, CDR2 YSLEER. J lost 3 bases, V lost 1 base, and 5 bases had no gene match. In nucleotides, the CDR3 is TGCGCCAGCAGCCAAGTTGGCGGGGGGGCTACAGATACGCAGTATTTT. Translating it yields CASSQVGGGATDTQYF.

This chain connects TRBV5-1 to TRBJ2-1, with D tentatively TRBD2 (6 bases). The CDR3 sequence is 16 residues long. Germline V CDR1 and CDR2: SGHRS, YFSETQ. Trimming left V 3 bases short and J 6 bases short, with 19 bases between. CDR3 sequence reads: CASSSGGMALGNEQFF. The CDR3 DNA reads TGCGCCAGCAGCTCCGGCGGGATGGCTTTAGGCAATGAGCAGTTCTTC. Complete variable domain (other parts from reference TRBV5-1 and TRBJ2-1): KAGVTQTPRYLIKTRGQQVTLSCSPISGHRSVSWYQQTPGQGLQFLFEYFSETQRNKGNFPGRFSGRQFSNSRSEMNVSTLELGDSALYLCASSSGGMALGNEQFFGPGTRLTVL.

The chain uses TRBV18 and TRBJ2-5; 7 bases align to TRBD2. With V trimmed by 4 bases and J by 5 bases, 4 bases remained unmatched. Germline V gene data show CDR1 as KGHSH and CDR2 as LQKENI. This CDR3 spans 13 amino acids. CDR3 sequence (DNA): TGTGCCAGCTCACGCGGGACTACTGAGACCCAGTACTTC. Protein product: CASSRGTTETQYF.

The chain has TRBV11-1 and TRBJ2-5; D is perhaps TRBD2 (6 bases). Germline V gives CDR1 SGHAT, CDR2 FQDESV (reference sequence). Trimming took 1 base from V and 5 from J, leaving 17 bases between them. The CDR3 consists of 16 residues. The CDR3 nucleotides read TGTGCCAGCAGCTTAGAGGCGGGGTTGCTCGGGGAGACCCAGTACTTC. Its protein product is CASSLEAGLLGETQYF.

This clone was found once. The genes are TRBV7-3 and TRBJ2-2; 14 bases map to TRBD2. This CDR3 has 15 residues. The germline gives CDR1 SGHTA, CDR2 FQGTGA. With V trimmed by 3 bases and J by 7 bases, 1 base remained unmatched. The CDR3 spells CASSLGLAGDGELFF. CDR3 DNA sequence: TGTGCCAGCAGCTTGGGACTAGCGGGGGACGGGGAGCTGTTTTTT. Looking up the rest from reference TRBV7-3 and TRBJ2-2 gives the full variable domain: GAGVSQTPSNKVTEKGKYVELRCDPISGHTALYWYRQSLGQGPEFLIYFQGTGAADDSGLPNDRFFAVRPEGSVSTLKIQRTERGDSAVYLCASSLGLAGDGELFFGEGSRLTVL.

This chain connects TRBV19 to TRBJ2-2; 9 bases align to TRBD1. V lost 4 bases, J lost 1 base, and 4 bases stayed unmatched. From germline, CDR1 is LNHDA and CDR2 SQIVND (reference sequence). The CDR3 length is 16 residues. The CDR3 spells CASSKQGALNTGELFF. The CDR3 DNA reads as TGTGCCAGTAGTAAACAGGGGGCTTTGAACACCGGGGAGCTGTTTTTT.

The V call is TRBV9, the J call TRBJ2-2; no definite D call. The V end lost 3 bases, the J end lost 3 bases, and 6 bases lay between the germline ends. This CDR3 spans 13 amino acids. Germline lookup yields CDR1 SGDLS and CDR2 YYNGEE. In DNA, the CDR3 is TGTGCCAGCAGCGAGCGTGACACCGGGGAGCTGTTTTTT. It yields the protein CASSERDTGELFF.

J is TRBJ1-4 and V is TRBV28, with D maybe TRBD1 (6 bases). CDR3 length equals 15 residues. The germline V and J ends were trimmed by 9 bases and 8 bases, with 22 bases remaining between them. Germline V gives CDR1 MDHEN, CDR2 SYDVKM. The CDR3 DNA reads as TGTGCCAGTTCCTTTGGGGGACAATCGTGGGAAAAACTGTTTTTT. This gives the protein CASSFGGQSWEKLFF. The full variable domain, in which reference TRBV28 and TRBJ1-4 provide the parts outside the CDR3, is DVKVTQSSRYLVKRTGEKVFLECVQDMDHENMFWYRQDPGLGLRLIYFSYDVKMKEKGDIPEGYSVSREKKERFSLILESASTNQTSMYLCASSFGGQSWEKLFFGSGTQLSVL.

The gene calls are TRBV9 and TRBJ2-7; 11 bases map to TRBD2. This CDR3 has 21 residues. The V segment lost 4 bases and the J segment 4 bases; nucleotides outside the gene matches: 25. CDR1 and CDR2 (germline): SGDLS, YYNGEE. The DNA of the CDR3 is TGTGCCAGCAGCTACAGACCAAGGCCTTTTAGCGGGAGGGCCACGTTTTACGAGCAGTACTTC. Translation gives CASSYRPRPFSGRATFYEQYF.

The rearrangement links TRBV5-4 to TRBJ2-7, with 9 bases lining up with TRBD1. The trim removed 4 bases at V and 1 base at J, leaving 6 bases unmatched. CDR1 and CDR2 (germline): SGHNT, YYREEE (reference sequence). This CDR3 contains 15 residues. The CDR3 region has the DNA TGTGCCAGCAGCCGACAGACAGGGGGATCCTACGAGCAGTACTTC. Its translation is CASSRQTGGSYEQYF. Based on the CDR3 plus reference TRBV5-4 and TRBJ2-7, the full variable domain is ETGVTQSPTHLIKTRGQQVTLRCSSQSGHNTVSWYQQALGQGPQFIFQYYREEENGRGNFPPRFSGLQFPNYSSELNVNALELDDSALYLCASSRQTGGSYEQYFGPGTRLTVT.

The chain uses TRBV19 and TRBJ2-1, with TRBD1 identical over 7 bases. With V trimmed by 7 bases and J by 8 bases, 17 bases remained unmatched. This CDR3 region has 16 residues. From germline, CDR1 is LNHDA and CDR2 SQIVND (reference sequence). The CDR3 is CASTPKAMTGWHEQFF. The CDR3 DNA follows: TGTGCCAGTACTCCGAAAGCTATGACAGGGTGGCATGAGCAGTTCTTC.

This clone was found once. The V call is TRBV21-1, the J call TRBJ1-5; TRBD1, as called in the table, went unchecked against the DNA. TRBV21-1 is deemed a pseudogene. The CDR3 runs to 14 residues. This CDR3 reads CASTRQELNQPQHF. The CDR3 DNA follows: TGTGCCAGCACCAGACAGGAACTAAATCAGCCCCAGCATTTT.

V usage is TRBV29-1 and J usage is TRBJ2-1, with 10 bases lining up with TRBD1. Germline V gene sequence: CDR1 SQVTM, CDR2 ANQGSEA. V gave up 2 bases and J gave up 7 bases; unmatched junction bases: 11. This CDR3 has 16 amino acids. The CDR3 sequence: CSVEKHKTGGFNEQFF. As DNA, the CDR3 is TGCAGCGTTGAAAAGCACAAGACAGGGGGCTTTAATGAGCAGTTCTTC.

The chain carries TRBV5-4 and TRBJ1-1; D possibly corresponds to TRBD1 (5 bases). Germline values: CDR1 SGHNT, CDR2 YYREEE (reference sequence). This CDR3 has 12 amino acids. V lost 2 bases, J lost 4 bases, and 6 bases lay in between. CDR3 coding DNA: TGTGCCAGCAGCTTACAGGCCACTGAAGCTTTCTTT. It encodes CASSLQATEAFF.

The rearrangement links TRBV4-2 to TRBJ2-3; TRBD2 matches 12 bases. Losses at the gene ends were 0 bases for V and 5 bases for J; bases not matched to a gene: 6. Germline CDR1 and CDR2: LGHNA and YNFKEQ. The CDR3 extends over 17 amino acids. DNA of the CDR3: TGTGCCAGCAGCCAAGACCCTCTAGCGGGGGGGCTAGATACGCAGTATTTT. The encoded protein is CASSQDPLAGGLDTQYF.

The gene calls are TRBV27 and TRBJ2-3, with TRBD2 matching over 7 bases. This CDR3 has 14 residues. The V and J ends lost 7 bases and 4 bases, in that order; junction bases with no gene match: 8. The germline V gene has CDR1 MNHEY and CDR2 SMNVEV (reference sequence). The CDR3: CASTSGTTPDTQYF. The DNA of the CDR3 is TGTGCCAGCACTTCCGGGACTACTCCAGATACGCAGTATTTT.

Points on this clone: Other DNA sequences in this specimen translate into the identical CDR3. CDR3 region: CAKRQTYNSPLHF. As DNA, the CDR3 is TGTGCCAAGAGACAGACATATAATTCACCCCTCCACTTT. The chain combines TRBV10-3 with TRBJ1-6, with a tentative D call TRBD1 (5 bases). The CDR3 sequence is 13 residues long. Trimming shortened V by 10 bases and J by 4 bases, and 11 bases separated the two germline ends. Per the germline V gene, CDR1 is ENHRY and CDR2 is SYGVKD.

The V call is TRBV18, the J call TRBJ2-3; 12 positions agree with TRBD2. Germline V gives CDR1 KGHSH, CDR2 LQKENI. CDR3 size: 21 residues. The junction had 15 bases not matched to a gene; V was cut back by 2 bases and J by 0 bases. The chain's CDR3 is CASSPFFGVTSGRGSTDTQYF. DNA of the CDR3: TGTGCCAGCTCACCATTTTTTGGCGTGACTAGCGGGAGAGGAAGCACAGATACGCAGTATTTT.

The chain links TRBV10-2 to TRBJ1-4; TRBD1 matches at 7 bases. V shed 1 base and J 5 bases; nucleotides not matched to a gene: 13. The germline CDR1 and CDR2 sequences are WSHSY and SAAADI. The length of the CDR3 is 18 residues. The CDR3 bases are TGCGCCAGCAGTGAGTTTAAATTTCAGGGGGATGGCAATGAAAAACTGTTTTTT. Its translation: CASSEFKFQGDGNEKLFF.

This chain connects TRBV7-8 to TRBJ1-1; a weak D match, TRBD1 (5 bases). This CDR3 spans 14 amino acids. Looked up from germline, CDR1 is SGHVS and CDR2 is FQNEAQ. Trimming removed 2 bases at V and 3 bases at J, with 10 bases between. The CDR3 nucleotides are TGTGCCAGCAGCTTATTCCAGGGTTACACTGAAGCTTTCTTT. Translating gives CASSLFQGYTEAFF.

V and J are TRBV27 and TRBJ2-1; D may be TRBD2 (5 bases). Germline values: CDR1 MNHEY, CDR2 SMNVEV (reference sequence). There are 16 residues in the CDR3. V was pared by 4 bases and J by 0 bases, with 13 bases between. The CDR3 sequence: CASSSRGPSSYNEQFF. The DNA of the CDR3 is TGTGCCAGCAGTTCACGCGGGCCAAGCTCCTACAATGAGCAGTTCTTC.

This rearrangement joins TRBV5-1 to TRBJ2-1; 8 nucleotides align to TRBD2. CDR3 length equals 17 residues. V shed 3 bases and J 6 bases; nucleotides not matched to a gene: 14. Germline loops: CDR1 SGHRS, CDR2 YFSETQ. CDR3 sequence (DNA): TGCGCCAGCAGCTCTACCGGGACTAGAGGTTCGGGCAATGAGCAGTTCTTC. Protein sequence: CASSSTGTRGSGNEQFF.